The present T cell receptor (beta chain) was sequenced within a study of response to subunit inactivated influenza vaccine. Study results and limitations: T cells newly recruited by each seasonal influenza vaccination are few, the authors suggested.

This clonotype showed up many times. Its antigen is as yet unknown. Germline CDR1 and CDR2: SQVTM and ANQGSEA. V dropped 1 base and J dropped 5 bases, with 9 bases sitting between them. The CDR3 covers 12 residues. TCRdb analysed the RT-PCR reads with MiXCR anew, one entry per CDR3 protein. The profile shows 300,000 to 350,000 distinct CDR3 sequences, 21% of them singletons. The sequence derives from a man aged 45-69 years who received an inactivated influenza vaccine. This specimen was PBMCs from blood, taken less than 22 months after vaccination. V gene TRBV29-1 combines with J gene TRBJ2-7; D possibly uses TRBD1 or TRBD2 (5 bases each). The CDR3 DNA reads TGCAGCGTTGAAGTCTGGGGGAACGAGCAGTACTTC. Protein sequence: CSVEVWGNEQYF.